The clone carrying this TCR beta chain was seen more than once but under ten times. Its target is unknown. Unique molecular identifiers were incorporated when the TCRbeta library was constructed. Using its own MiXCR run on the PCR reads, TCRdb lists one record per CDR3 protein. The sample records under 750,000 distinct CDR3 sequences, 20% to 25% being singletons. This sample was included in a study of T-cell reconstitution after alpha-beta-depleted transplantation in children. Overall study findings and caveats: Once a year had passed after transplant, T-cell counts and diversity came mostly from newly produced T cells.

Trimming stripped 0 bases from V and 9 bases from J, with 12 bases between. CDR1 and CDR2 (germline): DFQATT, SNEGSKA (reference sequence). The CDR3 spans 13 residues. The chain uses TRBV20-1 and TRBJ2-1; no clear D. The sequencing used PBMCs, mostly from graft donor cells, collected 360 days after TCRalphabeta/CD19-depleted stem cell transplant. The receptor comes from a boy in the first two years of life who had a stem cell transplant for acute myeloid leukemia, so the T cells may come from the graft donor. For the CDR3, the DNA is TGCAGTGCTAGAGACCTAGGATTCGGTGAGCAGTTCTTC. Its protein product is CSARDLGFGEQFF.